A selection of T cell receptor beta chains follows, all from one sample in a study of graft-versus-host responses after intestinal transplantation. Profiled with immunoSEQ multiplex PCR; TCRdb holds only in-frame clones, not every one. The data show tens of thousands of clones, about three quarters seen once. This specimen was ileum tissue, taken 98 days after intestinal transplantation. The receptors come from a human patient who received an intestinal transplant, so some T cells may come from the graft donor. CDR3s include the opening cysteine and the closing phenylalanine or tryptophan. Each record gives: V gene, clone size, D gene, J gene, CDR3 length, CDR3 protein, CDR3 DNA. The D gene is left open where the match is weak. Not all rows give a size; the values are once, few, many and, for expanded clones, a class.

v_gene: TRBV5-6
abundance: .
d_gene: .
j_gene: TRBJ2-1
len: 12
CDR3aa: CASSLPYNEQFF
CDR3nt: TGTGCCAGCAGCTTGCCCTACAATGAGCAGTTCTTC

v_gene: TRBV28
abundance: .
d_gene: .
j_gene: TRBJ1-3
len: 16
CDR3aa: CASTLTGHLSGNTIYF
CDR3nt: TGTGCCAGCACCTTGACAGGTCACCTCTCCGGAAACACCATATATTTT

v_gene: TRBV2
abundance: few
d_gene: .
j_gene: TRBJ2-4
len: 11
CDR3aa: CASSVKNIQYF
CDR3nt: TGTGCCAGCAGTGTCAAAAACATTCAGTACTTC

v_gene: TRBV28
abundance: .
d_gene: TRBD1
j_gene: TRBJ2-7
len: 15
CDR3aa: CASRSGQGRSYEQYF
CDR3nt: TGTGCCAGCAGATCGGGACAGGGTAGGTCCTACGAGCAGTACTTC

v_gene: TRBV7-9
abundance: few
d_gene: TRBD1
j_gene: TRBJ1-3
len: 14
CDR3aa: CASSSRQGGNTIYF
CDR3nt: TGTGCCAGCAGCTCGCGACAGGGGGGAAACACCATATATTTT

v_gene: TRBV10-3
abundance: .
d_gene: TRBD1
j_gene: TRBJ1-2
len: 12
CDR3aa: CATGTELNGYTF
CDR3nt: TGTGCCACCGGGACAGAACTTAATGGCTACACCTTC

v_gene: TRBV9
abundance: .
d_gene: .
j_gene: TRBJ2-3
len: 14
CDR3aa: CASSVEDSTDTQYF
CDR3nt: TGTGCCAGCAGCGTAGAAGATAGCACAGATACGCAGTATTTT

v_gene: TRBV27
abundance: .
d_gene: TRBD1
j_gene: TRBJ2-2
len: 16
CDR3aa: CASSTGTGGRGWELFF
CDR3nt: TGTGCCAGCAGTACCGGGACAGGGGGCCGAGGATGGGAGCTGTTTTTT

v_gene: TRBV4-1
abundance: .
d_gene: .
j_gene: TRBJ1-5
len: 15
CDR3aa: CASSRITGLNQPQHF
CDR3nt: TGCGCCAGCAGCCGCATAACAGGGTTGAATCAGCCCCAGCATTTT

v_gene: TRBV5-4
abundance: .
d_gene: .
j_gene: TRBJ2-3
len: 15
CDR3aa: CASSLLGGETDTQYF
CDR3nt: TGTGCCAGCAGCTTGTTGGGGGGAGAAACAGATACGCAGTATTTT

v_gene: TRBV6-6
abundance: .
d_gene: .
j_gene: TRBJ2-1
len: 14
CDR3aa: CASREELGGNEQFF
CDR3nt: TGTGCCAGCAGAGAAGAGCTAGGAGGCAATGAGCAGTTCTTC

v_gene: TRBV5-1
abundance: .
d_gene: .
j_gene: TRBJ2-1
len: 15
CDR3aa: CASSLGGQIIDEQFF
CDR3nt: TGCGCCAGCAGCTTGGGGGGGCAAATTATCGATGAGCAGTTCTTC

v_gene: TRBV15
abundance: .
d_gene: .
j_gene: TRBJ2-3
len: 15
CDR3aa: CATSRAFQGTDTQYF
CDR3nt: TGTGCCACCAGCAGGGCCTTCCAGGGCACAGATACGCAGTATTTT

v_gene: TRBV4-1
abundance: medium-sized
d_gene: TRBD2
j_gene: TRBJ2-7
len: 15
CDR3aa: CASSQLAGANYEQYF
CDR3nt: TGCGCCAGCAGCCAATTAGCGGGGGCGAACTACGAGCAGTACTTC

v_gene: TRBV14
abundance: .
d_gene: TRBD2
j_gene: TRBJ2-1
len: 15
CDR3aa: CASSPRGVVYNEQFF
CDR3nt: TGTGCCAGCAGCCCCCGGGGGGTGGTCTACAATGAGCAGTTCTTC

v_gene: TRBV7-9
abundance: .
d_gene: .
j_gene: TRBJ1-1
len: 13
CDR3aa: CASNQVPNTEAFF
CDR3nt: TGTGCCAGCAATCAGGTCCCGAACACTGAAGCTTTCTTT

v_gene: TRBV19
abundance: .
d_gene: .
j_gene: TRBJ2-7
len: 15
CDR3aa: CASSIAVGTYYEQYF
CDR3nt: TGTGCCAGTAGTATAGCCGTGGGGACGTACTACGAGCAGTACTTC

v_gene: TRBV6-1
abundance: .
d_gene: .
j_gene: TRBJ2-5
len: 13
CDR3aa: CASSELGWETQYF
CDR3nt: TGTGCCAGCAGTGAGTTAGGTTGGGAGACCCAGTACTTC

v_gene: TRBV5-4
abundance: .
d_gene: .
j_gene: TRBJ2-6
len: 13
CDR3aa: CASSLTGANVLTF
CDR3nt: TGTGCCAGCAGCTTGACAGGGGCCAACGTCCTGACTTTC

v_gene: TRBV14
abundance: .
d_gene: TRBD1
j_gene: TRBJ2-7
len: 12
CDR3aa: CASRLTGDEQYF
CDR3nt: TGTGCCAGCAGACTGACAGGGGACGAGCAGTACTTC

v_gene: TRBV2
abundance: .
d_gene: .
j_gene: TRBJ2-5
len: 15
CDR3aa: CASSGRQRSQETQYF
CDR3nt: TGTGCCAGCAGTGGTCGCCAGCGGTCCCAAGAGACCCAGTACTTC

v_gene: TRBV11-2
abundance: .
d_gene: .
j_gene: TRBJ1-1
len: 15
CDR3aa: CASSLDSWGDTEAFF
CDR3nt: TGTGCCAGCAGCTTAGATAGCTGGGGGGACACTGAAGCTTTCTTT

v_gene: TRBV19
abundance: few
d_gene: TRBD1
j_gene: TRBJ1-5
len: 15
CDR3aa: CASSTGKGANQPQHF
CDR3nt: TGTGCCAGTAGTACAGGGAAGGGGGCTAATCAGCCCCAGCATTTT

v_gene: TRBV6-5
abundance: .
d_gene: .
j_gene: TRBJ2-7
len: 13
CDR3aa: CASSYGGTYEQYF
CDR3nt: TGTGCCAGCAGTTACGGAGGGACCTACGAGCAGTACTTC

v_gene: TRBV11-2
abundance: .
d_gene: .
j_gene: TRBJ2-7
len: 12
CDR3aa: CASSFIDYEQYF
CDR3nt: TGTGCCAGCAGCTTCATCGATTACGAGCAGTACTTC

v_gene: TRBV2
abundance: .
d_gene: TRBD1
j_gene: TRBJ1-2
len: 14
CDR3aa: CASSLGQGGYGYTF
CDR3nt: TGTGCCAGCAGTCTTGGACAGGGCGGCTATGGCTACACCTTC

v_gene: TRBV5-6
abundance: once
d_gene: TRBD1
j_gene: TRBJ1-3
len: 15
CDR3aa: CASSRPTGGGNTIYF
CDR3nt: TGTGCCAGCAGCCGACCCACAGGGGGCGGAAACACCATATATTTT

v_gene: TRBV7-2
abundance: few
d_gene: TRBD1
j_gene: TRBJ2-7
len: 14
CDR3aa: CASSQAGTGYEQYF
CDR3nt: TGTGCCAGCAGCCAAGCCGGGACAGGGTACGAGCAGTACTTC

v_gene: TRBV5-1
abundance: .
d_gene: .
j_gene: TRBJ2-7
len: 14
CDR3aa: CASSPGDPLYEQYF
CDR3nt: TGCGCCAGCAGCCCCGGGGACCCTCTCTACGAGCAGTACTTC